This TCR beta chain was identified in a study of identical twins. Study-level points and caveats: For cord blood, abundant beta clonotypes had fewer insertions, unlike memory repertoires, which showed none. Out-of-frame alpha sequences common to twins exhibited a surplus of low generation probability. Out-of-frame beta sequences exhibited a weaker degree of excess twin sharing.

This clonotype was detected many times. Its matching antigen is unknown. Template switching added a universal primer binding site, and final cDNA carried unique molecular identifiers. TCRdb re-called the 5' RACE reads through MiXCR, storing one row per CDR3 protein. The table includes 350,000 to 400,000 distinct CDR3 sequences, approximately 9.1% detected once. After removal of 1 base from V and 4 bases from J, the junction contained 7 bases not matched to a gene. This CDR3 has 17 amino acids. The chain has TRBV12-3 or TRBV12-4 and TRBJ2-2; TRBD2 matches at 9 bases. The receptor was derived from a woman between 45 and 65 years old in good health. The sequenced material came from naive T cells sorted from blood. Written as DNA, the CDR3 is TGTGCCAGCAGTTTAGGGCTAGCGGGATCCTTCACCGGGGAGCTGTTTTTT. It codes for CASSLGLAGSFTGELFF.